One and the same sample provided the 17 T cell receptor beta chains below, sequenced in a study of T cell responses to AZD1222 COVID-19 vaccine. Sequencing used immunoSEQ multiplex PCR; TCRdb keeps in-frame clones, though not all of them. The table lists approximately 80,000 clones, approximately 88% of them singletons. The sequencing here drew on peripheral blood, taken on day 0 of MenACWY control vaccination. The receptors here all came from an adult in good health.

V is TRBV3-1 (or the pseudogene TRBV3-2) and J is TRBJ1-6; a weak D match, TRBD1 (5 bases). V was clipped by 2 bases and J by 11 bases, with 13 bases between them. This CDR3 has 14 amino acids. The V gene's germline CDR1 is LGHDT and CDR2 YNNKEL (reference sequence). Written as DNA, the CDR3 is TGTGCCAGCAGCCAACCGGGACCCCCGGCACCCCTCCACTTT. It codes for CASSQPGPPAPLHF.

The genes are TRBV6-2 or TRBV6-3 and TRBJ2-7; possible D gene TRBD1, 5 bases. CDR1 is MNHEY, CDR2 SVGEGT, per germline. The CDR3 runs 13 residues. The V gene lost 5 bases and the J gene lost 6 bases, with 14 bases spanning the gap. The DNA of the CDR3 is TGTGCCAGCAGTCCAGGGCATTTCACCGAGCAGTACTTC. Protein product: CASSPGHFTEQYF.

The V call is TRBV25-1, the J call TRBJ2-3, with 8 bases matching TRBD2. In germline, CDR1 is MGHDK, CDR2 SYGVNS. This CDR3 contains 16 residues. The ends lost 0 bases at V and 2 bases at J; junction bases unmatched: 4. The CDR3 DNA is TGTGCCAGCAGTGAATATACGGGGGGGTTCACAGATACGCAGTATTTT. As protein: CASSEYTGGFTDTQYF. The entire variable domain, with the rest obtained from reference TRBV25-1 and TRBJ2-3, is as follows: EADIYQTPRYLVIGTGKKITLECSQTMGHDKMYWYQQDPGMELHLIHYSYGVNSTEKGDLSSESTVSRIRTEHFPLTLESARPSHTSQYLCASSEYTGGFTDTQYFGPGTRLTVL.

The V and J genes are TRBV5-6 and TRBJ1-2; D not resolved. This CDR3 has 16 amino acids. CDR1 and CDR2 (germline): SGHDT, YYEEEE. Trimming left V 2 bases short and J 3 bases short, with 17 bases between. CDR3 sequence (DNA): TGTGCCAGCAGCTTAGTTATTAGGGTGATAGACTATGGCTACACCTTC. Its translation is CASSLVIRVIDYGYTF. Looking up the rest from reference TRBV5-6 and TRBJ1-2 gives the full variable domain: DAGVTQSPTHLIKTRGQQVTLRCSPKSGHDTVSWYQQALGQGPQFIFQYYEEEERQRGNFPDRFSGHQFPNYSSELNVNALLLGDSALYLCASSLVIRVIDYGYTFGSGTRLTVV.

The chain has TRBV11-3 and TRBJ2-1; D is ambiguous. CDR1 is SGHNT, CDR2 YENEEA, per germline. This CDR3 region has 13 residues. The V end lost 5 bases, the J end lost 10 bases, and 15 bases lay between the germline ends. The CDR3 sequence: CASSETLFYEQFF. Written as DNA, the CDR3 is TGTGCCAGCAGCGAGACCCTGTTTTACGAGCAGTTCTTC.

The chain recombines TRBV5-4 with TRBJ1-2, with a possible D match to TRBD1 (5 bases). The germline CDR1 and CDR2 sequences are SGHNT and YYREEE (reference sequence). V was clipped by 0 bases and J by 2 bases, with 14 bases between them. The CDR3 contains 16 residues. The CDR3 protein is CASSLEQDWDNYGYTF. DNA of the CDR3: TGTGCCAGCAGCTTGGAGCAGGATTGGGACAACTATGGCTACACCTTC.

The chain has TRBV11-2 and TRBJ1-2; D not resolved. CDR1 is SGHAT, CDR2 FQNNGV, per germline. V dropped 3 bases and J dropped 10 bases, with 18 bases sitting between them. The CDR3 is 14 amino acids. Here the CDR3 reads CASSFDPTGLDYTF. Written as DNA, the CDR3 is TGTGCCAGCAGCTTTGACCCGACTGGGTTGGACTACACCTTC.

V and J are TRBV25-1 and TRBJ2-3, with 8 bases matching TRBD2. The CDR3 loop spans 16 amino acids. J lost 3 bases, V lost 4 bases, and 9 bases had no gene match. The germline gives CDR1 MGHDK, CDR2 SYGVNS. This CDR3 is CASSGDSGSGTDTQYF. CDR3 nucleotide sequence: TGTGCCAGCAGTGGAGACAGCGGGAGCGGTACAGATACGCAGTATTTT.

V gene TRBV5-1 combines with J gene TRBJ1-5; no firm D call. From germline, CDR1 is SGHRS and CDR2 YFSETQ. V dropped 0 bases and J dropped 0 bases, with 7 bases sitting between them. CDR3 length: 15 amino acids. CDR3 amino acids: CASSLEGYSNQPQHF. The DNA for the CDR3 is TGCGCCAGCAGCTTGGAGGGTTATAGCAATCAGCCCCAGCATTTT.

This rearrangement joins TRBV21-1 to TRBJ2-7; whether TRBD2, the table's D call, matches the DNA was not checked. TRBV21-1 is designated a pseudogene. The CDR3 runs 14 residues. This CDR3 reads CASSKSLSSYEQYF. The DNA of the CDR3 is TGTGCCAGCAGCAAAAGCCTGTCCTCCTACGAGCAGTACTTC.

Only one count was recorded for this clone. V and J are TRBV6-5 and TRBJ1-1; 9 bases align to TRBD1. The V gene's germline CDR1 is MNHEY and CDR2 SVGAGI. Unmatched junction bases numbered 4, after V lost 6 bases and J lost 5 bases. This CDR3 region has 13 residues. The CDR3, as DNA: TGTGCCAGCAGGACAGGGGGAAGAACTGAAGCTTTCTTT. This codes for CASRTGGRTEAFF.

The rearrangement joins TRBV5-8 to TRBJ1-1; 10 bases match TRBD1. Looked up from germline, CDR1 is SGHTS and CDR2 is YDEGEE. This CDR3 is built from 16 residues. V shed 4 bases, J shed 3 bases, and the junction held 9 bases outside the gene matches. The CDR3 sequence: CASSPRQGARYTEAFF. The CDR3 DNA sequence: TGTGCCAGCAGCCCCCGACAGGGGGCGCGGTACACTGAAGCTTTCTTT.

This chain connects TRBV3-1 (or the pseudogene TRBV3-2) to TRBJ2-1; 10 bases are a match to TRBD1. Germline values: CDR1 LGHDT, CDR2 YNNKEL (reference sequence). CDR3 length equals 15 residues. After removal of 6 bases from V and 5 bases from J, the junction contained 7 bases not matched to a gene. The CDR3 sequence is CASRPDRGLDNEQFF. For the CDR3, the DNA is TGTGCCAGCAGACCTGACAGGGGGCTTGACAATGAGCAGTTCTTC.

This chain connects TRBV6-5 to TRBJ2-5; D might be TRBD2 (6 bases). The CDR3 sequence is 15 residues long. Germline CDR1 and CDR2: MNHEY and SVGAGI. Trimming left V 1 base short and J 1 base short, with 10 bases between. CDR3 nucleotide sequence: TGTGCCAGCAGTTACTTCCCCGGGAGCCAAGAGACCCAGTACTTC. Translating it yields CASSYFPGSQETQYF.

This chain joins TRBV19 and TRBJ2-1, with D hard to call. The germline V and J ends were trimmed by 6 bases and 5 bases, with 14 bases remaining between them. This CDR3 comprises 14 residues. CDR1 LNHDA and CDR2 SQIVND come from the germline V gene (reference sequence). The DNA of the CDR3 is TGTGCCAGTAGCATCCGTCCGGACGACAATGAGCAGTTCTTC. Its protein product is CASSIRPDDNEQFF.

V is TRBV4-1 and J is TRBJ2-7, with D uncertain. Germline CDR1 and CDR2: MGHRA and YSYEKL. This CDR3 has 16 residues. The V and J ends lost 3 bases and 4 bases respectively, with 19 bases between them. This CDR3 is CASSQLWAELEYEQYF. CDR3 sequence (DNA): TGCGCCAGCAGCCAGCTTTGGGCAGAGCTAGAGTACGAGCAGTACTTC.

As DNA, the CDR3 is TGTGCCAGCTCACCACCCCGAAGGGGGGGCGAAGAGACCCAGTACTTC. Protein: CASSPPRRGGEETQYF. The rearrangement uses TRBV18 and TRBJ2-5, with a possible D match to TRBD2 (7 bases). V was shortened by 0 bases and J by 3 bases, with 14 bases between the two germline ends. The germline V gene has CDR1 KGHSH and CDR2 LQKENI. This CDR3 is built from 16 residues. The entire variable domain, with the rest obtained from reference TRBV18 and TRBJ2-5, is as follows: NAGVMQNPRHLVRRRGQEARLRCSPMKGHSHVYWYRQLPEEGLKFMVYLQKENIIDESGMPKERFSAEFPKEGPSILRIQQVVRGDSAAYFCASSPPRRGGEETQYFGPGTRLLVL.